The present entry profiles one T cell receptor (beta chain) with its context. The antigen remains undetermined. This entry comes from a study of beta chain features in type 1 diabetes. Study overall: Age, gender and cell yields were similar between patients and healthy donors.

Study-wide points: Naive, central memory and regulatory TCRB repertoires appeared more similar among patients than healthy donors. cDNA sequencing could over-represent cells with high TCR expression. Across all four CD4+ subsets, people with type 1 diabetes showed modestly shorter TCRB CDR3s.

Trimming stripped 0 bases from V and 5 bases from J, with 7 bases between. This CDR3 comprises 12 residues. Germline V lookup: CDR1 GTSNPN, CDR2 SVGIG (reference sequence). cDNA synthesis used the whole RNA isolate, giving expressed TCRB sequences. It was found that naive, central memory and regulatory T cell samples averaged around 3.8 million reads. Generated by immunoSEQ multiplex PCR, the TCRdb table keeps only in-frame clones and is missing some. The sample lists approximately 170,000 clones; roughly 60% were seen once. Input material: naive CD4+ T cells from blood. The chain recombines TRBV30 with TRBJ1-1; D uncertain. The TCR sequence derives from a man aged 30-40 years with type 1 diabetes. Here the CDR3 reads CAWSVRRTEAFF. In DNA form, the CDR3 reads TGTGCCTGGAGTGTACGGAGAACTGAAGCTTTCTTT.